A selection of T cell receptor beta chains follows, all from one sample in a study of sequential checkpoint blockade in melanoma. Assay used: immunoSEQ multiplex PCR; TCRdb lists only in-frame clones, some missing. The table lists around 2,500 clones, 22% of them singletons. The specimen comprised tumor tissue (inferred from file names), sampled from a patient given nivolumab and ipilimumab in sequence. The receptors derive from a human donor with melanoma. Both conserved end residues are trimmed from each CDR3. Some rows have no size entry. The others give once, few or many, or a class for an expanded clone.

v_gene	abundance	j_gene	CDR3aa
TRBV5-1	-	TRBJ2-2	ASSLGLVRSGELF
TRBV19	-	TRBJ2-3	ASSMDRASTDTQY
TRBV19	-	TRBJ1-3	ASRDIGNTIY
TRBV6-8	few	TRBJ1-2	ASSWSGTYGYT
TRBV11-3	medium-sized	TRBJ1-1	ASSRTDLNTEAF
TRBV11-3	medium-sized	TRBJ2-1	ASSSGTGVSNEQF
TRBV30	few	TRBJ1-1	AWSVQVSTEAF
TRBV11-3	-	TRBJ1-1	ASSLRSGRGRGTEAF
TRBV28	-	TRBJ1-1	ASSPGGQASTEAF
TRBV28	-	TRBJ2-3	ASRGAGHADTQY
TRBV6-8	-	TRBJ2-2	ASSHQGLGPGTGELF
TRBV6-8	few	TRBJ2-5	ASSGTSGREVETQY
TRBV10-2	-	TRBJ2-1	ASSPTSGSGEQF
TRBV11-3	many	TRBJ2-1	ASSFFAGSSYNEQF